This TCR beta chain was sequenced for a study of CD8+CD57+ T cells in acquired aplastic anemia. The study profiled TCR beta VDJ and CDR3 using genomic DNA as template. TCRdb recomputed calls from the reads with MiXCR, one row per CDR3 protein. The sample carries under 250,000 distinct CDR3 sequences, 34% recorded once. The CDR3 has 13 residues. V was pared by 3 bases and J by 4 bases, with 10 bases between. Germline CDR1 and CDR2: GTSNPN and SVGIG (reference sequence). This chain connects TRBV30 to TRBJ1-3, with D unresolved. The sequenced material came from sorted CD4+, CD8+, or CD8+CD57+ T cells (not recorded which) from PBMCs. This receptor was obtained from a human donor in good health, serving as a control. The CDR3 loop is CAWSHTLGNTIYF. In DNA form, the CDR3 reads TGTGCCTGGAGCCACACGTTGGGAAACACCATATATTTT. Based on the CDR3 plus reference TRBV30 and TRBJ1-3, the full variable domain is SQTIHQWPATLVQPVGSPLSLECTVEGTSNPNLYWYRQAAGRGLQLLFYSVGIGQISSEVPQNLSASRPQDRQFILSSKKLLLSDSGFYLCAWSHTLGNTIYFGEGSWLTVV.